The TCR beta chain described here comes from a study of a mutant IDH1 vaccine in newly diagnosed glioma. Study in general: The start of vaccination came 4-6 weeks after radiotherapy alone, or with temozolomide cycles.

CDR3 length: 12 residues. The germline V gene encodes CDR1 SNHLY and CDR2 FYNNEI. V shed 7 bases and J shed 8 bases, with 14 bases lying between them. Time point defined: week 11, during vaccination. A 20-mer mutant IDH1 peptide at 300 ug was injected subcutaneously with topical imiquimod. Details on this clone: As yet, its antigen is unknown.

TCRdb keeps only in-frame clones here, not all; method: immunoSEQ multiplex PCR. The profile shows some 59,000 clones, approximately 91% of them singletons. The sample in question was PBMCs, obtained from a glioma patient whose treatment included an IDH1 peptide vaccine. This chain joins TRBV2 and TRBJ1-2; D call uncertain. The TCR sequence derives from a man aged 40-49 years with glioma. The CDR3 DNA sequence: TGTGCCAGCACCACGACCCCGTCGGGCTACACCTTC. This translates into CASTTTPSGYTF.